One sample yielded the 20 T cell receptor beta chains listed below, sequenced in a study of Graves' ophthalmopathy and Graves' hyperthyroidism. Investigators amplified TCR beta CDR3 regions from RNA transcripts. First-round RT-PCR with HTBI primers preceded a second-round multiplex PCR. TCRdb recomputed calls from the multiplex PCR reads with MiXCR, one row per CDR3 protein. Here the sample spans 560,000 or so distinct CDR3 sequences, approximately 35% being singletons. The sequenced material came from peripheral blood or thyroid tissue (not recorded which). The receptors originated from an adult man with Graves' hyperthyroidism.

This clonotype was seen ten or more times. The chain employs TRBV4-1 and TRBJ2-7; 10 nucleotides agree with TRBD1. Trimming at V came to 1 base and at J to 5 bases, leaving 5 bases not matched to a gene. CDR3 length: 15 amino acids. Looked up from germline, CDR1 is MGHRA and CDR2 is YSYEKL. The CDR3 sequence: CASSQVGDRGDEQYF. CDR3 sequence (DNA): TGCGCCAGCAGCCAAGTAGGGGACAGGGGTGACGAGCAGTACTTC.

The rearrangement joins TRBV7-9 to TRBJ1-4, with unresolved D. Germline V gene sequence: CDR1 SEHNR, CDR2 FQNEAQ (reference sequence). The CDR3 length is 14 residues. Trimming took off 1 base at V and 8 bases at J, with 11 bases between the two ends. The DNA for the CDR3 is TGTGCCAGCAGCTTAGGGTACGTGGTCGAAAAACTGTTTTTT. It translates to CASSLGYVVEKLFF.

This chain joins TRBV7-9 and TRBJ1-2, with TRBD1 as a possible D gene (5 bases). This CDR3 region has 14 residues. The ends were cut back, 5 bases at V and 8 bases at J, with 18 bases in the middle. From germline, CDR1 is SEHNR and CDR2 FQNEAQ (reference sequence). The CDR3 sequence is CASSRGTELGGYTF. DNA of the CDR3: TGTGCCAGCAGCCGTGGGACCGAGCTGGGAGGCTACACCTTC.

This clonotype was seen ten or more times. The chain joins TRBV10-2 to TRBJ2-7; D is unresolved. The V end lost 8 bases, the J end lost 7 bases, and 12 bases lay between the germline ends. Germline V lookup: CDR1 WSHSY, CDR2 SAAADI. This CDR3 is built from 11 residues. CDR3 DNA sequence: TGCGCCAGCTTTCACATTCGTGAGCAGTACTTC. This translates into CASFHIREQYF.

This clonotype was detected a few times. One end of the junction is discordant with germline, which a read error may explain. The rearrangement links TRBV5-1 to TRBJ2-7, with 14 bases identical to TRBD2. CDR3 length: 18 amino acids. Germline CDR1 reads SGHRS; CDR2 reads YFSETQ. CDR3 loop: CASSLTEGLAGGYYEQYF. CDR3 in DNA: TGCGCTAGCAGCTTGACCGAAGGACTAGCGGGGGGATACTACGAGCAGTACTTC.

About this clonotype itself: Its ends do not fully match the called genes, so a read error is possible. The genes are TRBV20-1 and TRBJ2-3, with D possibly TRBD2 on 6 matching bases. Germline CDR1 DFQATT, CDR2 SNEGSKA (reference sequence). The CDR3 is made up of 15 amino acids. This CDR3 is CSATEGGTSTDMQYF. The CDR3, as DNA: TGCAGTGCTACCGAGGGAGGAACTAGCACAGATATGCAGTATTTT.

The rearrangement joins TRBV24-1 to TRBJ2-5, with D unresolved. The CDR3 length is 13 residues. The germline gives CDR1 KGHDR, CDR2 SFDVKD. Trimming left V 8 bases short and J 0 bases short, with 9 bases between. The CDR3 here is CATTGGYQETQYF. The CDR3 DNA reads as TGTGCCACCACCGGCGGTTACCAAGAGACCCAGTACTTC.

This chain joins TRBV7-9 and TRBJ2-3; TRBD1 matches at 7 bases. This CDR3 region has 14 residues. Germline V lookup: CDR1 SEHNR, CDR2 FQNEAQ (reference sequence). The V and J ends lost 5 bases and 4 bases, in that order; junction bases with no gene match: 6. The CDR3 DNA follows: TGTGCCAGCAGCCAAAGACAGGGCGCAGATACGCAGTATTTT. Translated, it gives CASSQRQGADTQYF.

The chain uses TRBV28 and TRBJ1-2, with D hard to call. The CDR3 has 18 amino acids. The germline CDR1 and CDR2 sequences are MDHEN and SYDVKM. V lost 1 base to trimming and J lost 0 bases, with 18 bases between them. The CDR3 nucleotides read TGTGCCAGCAGTTTATCGTCTCATGTTGGCGACGCTAACTATGGCTACACCTTC. It codes for CASSLSSHVGDANYGYTF.

Details on this clonotype: Likely a read error: the CDR3 ends without its conserved phenylalanine or tryptophan. This chain uses TRBV2 with TRBJ1-4, with 7 positions matching TRBD1. Germline trimming cut 1 base from V and 8 bases from J; bases unmatched to any gene: 16. Looked up from germline, CDR1 is SNHLY and CDR2 is FYNNEI. The CDR3 loop spans 18 amino acids. CDR3 region: CASSEGRRGRGRGEKLFL. CDR3 DNA: TGTGCCAGCAGTGAAGGTCGCAGGGGGAGGGGGCGTGGAGAAAAACTGTTTCTT.

There are a few counts of this clonotype. This sequence joins TRBV27 and TRBJ1-5, with TRBD1 as a possible D gene (6 bases). With 5 bases removed from V and 2 bases from J, the gap between germline ends came to 16 bases. Germline V gives CDR1 MNHEY, CDR2 SMNVEV (reference sequence). CDR3 length equals 16 residues. This CDR3 reads CASSQIGGGGNQPQHF. The CDR3 bases are TGTGCCAGCAGTCAAATAGGGGGAGGGGGCAATCAGCCCCAGCATTTT.

In this sample, this clonotype turned up a few times. CDR3 nucleotide sequence: TGTGCCAGCAGTTTAACAAGCCGGGACCCGAACCCAAGGAAGCCCCAGCATTTT. It is translated as CASSLTSRDPNPRKPQHF. The genes are TRBV28 and TRBJ1-5; tentatively, D is TRBD1 (5 bases). This CDR3 has 18 residues. V lost 2 bases and J 8 bases, leaving 25 bases between the germline ends. Germline CDR1 and CDR2: MDHEN and SYDVKM.

This clonotype was counted only a few times. The chain employs TRBV7-3 and TRBJ2-1, with 10 bases matching TRBD2. Germline assignment: CDR1 SGHTA and CDR2 FQGTGA. The CDR3 is 15 amino acids. Trimming cost V 5 bases and J 8 bases; bases outside gene matches: 9. The chain's CDR3 is CASSAEREGQDEQFF. The CDR3, as DNA: TGTGCCAGCAGCGCGGAGCGGGAGGGCCAAGATGAGCAGTTCTTC.

The chain links TRBV27 to TRBJ2-2; no clear D. This CDR3 is 13 amino acids long. The V and J ends lost 5 bases and 9 bases respectively, with 13 bases between them. Germline V gene lookup returns CDR1 MNHEY and CDR2 SMNVEV (reference sequence). CDR3 in amino acids: CASSPAQWRELFF. Here the CDR3 DNA reads TGTGCCAGCAGTCCAGCCCAGTGGAGGGAGCTGTTTTTT.

CDR3 in DNA: TGTGCCAGCGGAGGGCAGCTTCATCAGCCCCAGCATTTT. It specifies CASGGQLHQPQHF. The rearrangement joins TRBV28 to TRBJ1-5; D is unresolved. Germline CDR1 is MDHEN and CDR2 is SYDVKM. Trimming cost V 8 bases and J 5 bases, with 13 bases left between them. This CDR3 has 13 amino acids.

The chain couples TRBV2 to TRBJ1-2; D remains unclear. Germline values: CDR1 SNHLY, CDR2 FYNNEI. V was cut by 8 bases and J by 4 bases, with 20 bases left in between. There are 15 residues in the CDR3. CDR3 sequence reads: CASSPPSGPSYGYTF. The CDR3 DNA sequence: TGTGCCAGCTCACCACCGTCCGGTCCTAGCTATGGCTACACCTTC. The whole variable domain, remainder taken from reference TRBV2 and TRBJ1-2, is EPEVTQTPSHQVTQMGQEVILRCVPISNHLYFYWYRQILGQKVEFLVSFYNNEISEKSEIFDDQFSVERPDGSNFTLKIRSTKLEDSAMYFCASSPPSGPSYGYTFGSGTRLTVV.

This clonotype turned up a few times. The rearrangement uses TRBV2 and TRBJ1-3; D remains unclear. V shed 4 bases and J shed 3 bases, with 13 bases lying between them. The CDR3 has 15 amino acids. Germline-derived CDR1 and CDR2 are SNHLY and FYNNEI. Written as DNA, the CDR3 is TGTGCCAGCAGTGCTAGAGTGCTGAATGGAAACACCATATATTTT. Its translation is CASSARVLNGNTIYF.

V and J are TRBV27 and TRBJ1-1; TRBD1 matches 8 bases. The junction had 11 bases not matched to a gene; V was cut back by 5 bases and J by 3 bases. The CDR3 runs 16 residues. Germline V lookup: CDR1 MNHEY, CDR2 SMNVEV (reference sequence). The CDR3 sequence is CASSPGQGPLDTEAFF. The DNA for the CDR3 is TGTGCCAGCAGTCCCGGACAGGGTCCGCTCGACACTGAAGCTTTCTTT.

This clonotype was found a few times. The rearrangement uses TRBV27 and TRBJ2-7; D ambiguous. V was cut by 4 bases and J by 3 bases, with 13 bases left in between. This CDR3 comprises 14 residues. In germline, CDR1 is MNHEY, CDR2 SMNVEV (reference sequence). CDR3 DNA: TGTGCCAGCAGTTCTCCCTCCCTACGCTACGAGCAGTACTTC. Its translation: CASSSPSLRYEQYF.

The chain employs TRBV12-3 or TRBV12-4 and TRBJ1-2; 8 nucleotides agree with TRBD1. The length of the CDR3 is 14 residues. V lost 6 bases and J lost 7; bases outside the gene matches: 10. Written as DNA, the CDR3 is TGTGCCAGCAGCCTAAACAGGGGGAAGAGTGGCTACACCTTC. It codes for CASSLNRGKSGYTF.